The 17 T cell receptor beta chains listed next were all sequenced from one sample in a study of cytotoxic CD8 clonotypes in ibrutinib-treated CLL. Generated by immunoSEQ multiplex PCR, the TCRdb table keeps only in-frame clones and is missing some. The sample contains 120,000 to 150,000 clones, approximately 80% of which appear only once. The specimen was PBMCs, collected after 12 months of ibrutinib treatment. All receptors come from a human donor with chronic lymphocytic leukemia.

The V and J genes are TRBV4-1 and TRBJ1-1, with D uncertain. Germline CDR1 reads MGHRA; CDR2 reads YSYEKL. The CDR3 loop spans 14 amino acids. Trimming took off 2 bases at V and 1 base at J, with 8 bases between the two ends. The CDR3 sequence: CASSQWIENTEAFF. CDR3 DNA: TGCGCCAGCAGCCAATGGATTGAGAACACTGAAGCTTTCTTT.

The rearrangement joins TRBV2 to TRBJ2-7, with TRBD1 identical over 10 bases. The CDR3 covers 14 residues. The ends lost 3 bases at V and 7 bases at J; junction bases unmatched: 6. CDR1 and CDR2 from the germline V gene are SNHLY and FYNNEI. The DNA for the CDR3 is TGTGCCAGCAGTGAGGGGACAGGGGTGAGGGAGCAGTACTTC. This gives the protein CASSEGTGVREQYF. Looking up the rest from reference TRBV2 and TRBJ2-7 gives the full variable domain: EPEVTQTPSHQVTQMGQEVILRCVPISNHLYFYWYRQILGQKVEFLVSFYNNEISEKSEIFDDQFSVERPDGSNFTLKIRSTKLEDSAMYFCASSEGTGVREQYFGPGTRLTVT.

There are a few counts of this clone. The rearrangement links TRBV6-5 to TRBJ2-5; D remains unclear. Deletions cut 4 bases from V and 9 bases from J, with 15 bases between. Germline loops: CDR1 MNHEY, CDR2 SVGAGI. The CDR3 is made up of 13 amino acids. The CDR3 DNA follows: TGTGCCAGCAGTTCCTACAGTAGTCGGGCCCAGTACTTC. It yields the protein CASSSYSSRAQYF.

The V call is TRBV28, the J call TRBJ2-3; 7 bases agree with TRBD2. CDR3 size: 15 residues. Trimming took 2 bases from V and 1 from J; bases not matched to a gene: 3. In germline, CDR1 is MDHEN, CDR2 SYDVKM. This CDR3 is CASSLAGEGTDTQYF. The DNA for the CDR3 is TGTGCCAGCAGTTTAGCGGGAGAAGGCACAGATACGCAGTATTTT.

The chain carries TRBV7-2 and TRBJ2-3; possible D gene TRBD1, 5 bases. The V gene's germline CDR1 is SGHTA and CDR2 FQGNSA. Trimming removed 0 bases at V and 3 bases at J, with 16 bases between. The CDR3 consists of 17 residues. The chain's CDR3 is CTSSLAVVTVRTDTQYF. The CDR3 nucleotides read TGTACCAGCAGCTTAGCCGTGGTGACAGTTAGGACAGATACGCAGTATTTT.

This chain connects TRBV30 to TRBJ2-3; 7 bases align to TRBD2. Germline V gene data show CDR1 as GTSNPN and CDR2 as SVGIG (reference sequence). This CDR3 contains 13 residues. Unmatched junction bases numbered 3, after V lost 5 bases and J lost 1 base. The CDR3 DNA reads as TGTGCCTGGGGGGGGGAACGCACAGATACGCAGTATTTT. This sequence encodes CAWGGERTDTQYF. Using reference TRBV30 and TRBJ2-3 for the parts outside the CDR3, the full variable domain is SQTIHQWPATLVQPVGSPLSLECTVEGTSNPNLYWYRQAAGRGLQLLFYSVGIGQISSEVPQNLSASRPQDRQFILSSKKLLLSDSGFYLCAWGGERTDTQYFGPGTRLTVL.

CDR3 sequence: CASSLGDRRYTF. CDR3 DNA: TGTGCCAGCAGCTTAGGAGACCGACGCTACACCTTC. The rearrangement joins TRBV7-9 to TRBJ1-2; no definite D call. Germline V gene sequence: CDR1 SEHNR, CDR2 FQNEAQ (reference sequence). V lost 1 base, J lost 9 bases, and 9 bases lay in between. The CDR3 is 12 amino acids. The full variable domain, in which reference TRBV7-9 and TRBJ1-2 provide the parts outside the CDR3, is DTGVSQNPRHKITKRGQNVTFRCDPISEHNRLYWYRQTLGQGPEFLTYFQNEAQLEKSRLLSDRFSAERPKGSFSTLEIQRTEQGDSAMYLCASSLGDRRYTFGSGTRLTVV.

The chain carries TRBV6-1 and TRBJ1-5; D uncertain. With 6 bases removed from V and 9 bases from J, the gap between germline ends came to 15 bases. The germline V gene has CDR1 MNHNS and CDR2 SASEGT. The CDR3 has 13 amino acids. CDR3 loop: CASREMAPRPQHF. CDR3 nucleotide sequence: TGTGCCAGCAGAGAAATGGCCCCCAGGCCCCAGCATTTT.

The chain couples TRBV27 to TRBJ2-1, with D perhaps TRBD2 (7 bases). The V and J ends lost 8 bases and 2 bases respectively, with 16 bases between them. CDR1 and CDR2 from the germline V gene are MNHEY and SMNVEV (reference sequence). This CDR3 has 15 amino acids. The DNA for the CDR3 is TGTGCCAGCCGTAGGGGGGGTATCACCTACAATGAGCAGTTCTTC. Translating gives CASRRGGITYNEQFF.

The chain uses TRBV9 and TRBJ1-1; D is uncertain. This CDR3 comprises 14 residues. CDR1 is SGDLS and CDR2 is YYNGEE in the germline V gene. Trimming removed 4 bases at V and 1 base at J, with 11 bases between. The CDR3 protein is CASSPMGGNTEAFF. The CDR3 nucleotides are TGTGCCAGCAGCCCAATGGGCGGGAACACTGAAGCTTTCTTT.

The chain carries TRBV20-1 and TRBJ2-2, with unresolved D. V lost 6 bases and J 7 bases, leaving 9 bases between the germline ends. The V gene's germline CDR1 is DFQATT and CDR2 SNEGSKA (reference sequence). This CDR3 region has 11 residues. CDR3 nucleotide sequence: TGCAGTGCCCCAGTGCTCGGGGAGCTGTTTTTT. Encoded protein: CSAPVLGELFF.

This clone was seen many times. This CDR3 reads CASKEGATRWSNQPQHF. The CDR3 region has the DNA TGTGCCAGTAAAGAGGGAGCAACTCGGTGGAGCAATCAGCCCCAGCATTTT. The chain links TRBV19 to TRBJ1-5; D call uncertain. This CDR3 comprises 17 residues. Germline loops: CDR1 LNHDA, CDR2 SQIVND (reference sequence). Trimming left V 7 bases short and J 1 base short, with 20 bases between.

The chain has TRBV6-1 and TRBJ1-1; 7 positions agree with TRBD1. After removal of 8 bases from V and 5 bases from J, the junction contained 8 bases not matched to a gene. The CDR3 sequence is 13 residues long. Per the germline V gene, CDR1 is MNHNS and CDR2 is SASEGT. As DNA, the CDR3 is TGTGCCAGCCTGATAGGGGGCGGGACTGAAGCTTTCTTT. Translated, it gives CASLIGGGTEAFF.

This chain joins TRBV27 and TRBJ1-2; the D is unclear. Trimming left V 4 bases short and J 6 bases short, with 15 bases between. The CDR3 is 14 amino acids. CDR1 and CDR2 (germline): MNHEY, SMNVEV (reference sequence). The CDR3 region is CASSSGGPLNGYTF. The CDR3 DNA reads TGTGCCAGCAGTTCGGGCGGACCGCTTAATGGCTACACCTTC.

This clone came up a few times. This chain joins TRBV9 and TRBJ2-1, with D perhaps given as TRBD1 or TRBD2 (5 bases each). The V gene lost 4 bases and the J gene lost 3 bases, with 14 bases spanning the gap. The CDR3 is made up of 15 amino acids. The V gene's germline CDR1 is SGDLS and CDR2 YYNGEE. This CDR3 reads CASSNLGDFYNEQFF. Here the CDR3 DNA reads TGTGCCAGCAGCAACTTGGGGGATTTCTACAATGAGCAGTTCTTC.

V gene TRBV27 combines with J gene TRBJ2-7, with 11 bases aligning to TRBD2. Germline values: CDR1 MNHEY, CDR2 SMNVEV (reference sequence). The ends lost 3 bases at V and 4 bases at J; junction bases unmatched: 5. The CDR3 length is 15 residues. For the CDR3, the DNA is TGTGCCAGCAGTTTCAAACTAGCGGGGGAATACGAGCAGTACTTC. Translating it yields CASSFKLAGEYEQYF.

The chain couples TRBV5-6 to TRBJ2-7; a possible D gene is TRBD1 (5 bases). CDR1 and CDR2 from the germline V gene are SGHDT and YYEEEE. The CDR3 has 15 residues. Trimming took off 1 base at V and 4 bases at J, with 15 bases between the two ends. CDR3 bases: TGTGCCAGCAGCTTGATGGGGCTGGGGAAATACGAGCAGTACTTC. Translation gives CASSLMGLGKYEQYF.